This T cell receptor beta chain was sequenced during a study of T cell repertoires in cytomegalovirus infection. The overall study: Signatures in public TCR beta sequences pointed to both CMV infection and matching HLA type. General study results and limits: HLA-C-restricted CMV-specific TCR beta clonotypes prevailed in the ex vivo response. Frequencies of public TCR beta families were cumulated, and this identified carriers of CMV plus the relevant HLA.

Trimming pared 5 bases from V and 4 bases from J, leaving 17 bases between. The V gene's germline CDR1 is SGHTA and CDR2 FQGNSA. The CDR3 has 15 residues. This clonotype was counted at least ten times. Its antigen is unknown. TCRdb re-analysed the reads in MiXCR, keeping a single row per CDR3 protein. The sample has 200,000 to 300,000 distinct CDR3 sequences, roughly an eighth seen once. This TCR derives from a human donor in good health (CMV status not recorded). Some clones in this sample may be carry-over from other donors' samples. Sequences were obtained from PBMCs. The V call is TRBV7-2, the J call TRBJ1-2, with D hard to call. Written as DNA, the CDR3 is TGTGCCAGCAGCCCAGGAGGGAGGGAGCTCTATGGCTACACCTTC. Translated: CASSPGGRELYGYTF.